Included here is one T cell receptor beta chain sequence, with context. Antigen unknown. Other DNA sequences in the same sample also yield this CDR3. Sorting produced populations that all topped 95% purity. Sequencing targeted expressed TCRB transcripts, as all isolated RNA had been reverse transcribed. Clones were sequenced by immunoSEQ multiplex PCR, and TCRdb holds only the in-frame ones, with some missing. Of 450,000 to 600,000 clones in the sample, over 25% were seen once. The source of the sample is a study of beta chain features in type 1 diabetes. Points from the study as a whole: Moderate but significant shortening of TCRB CDR3s was recorded in all four CD4+ subsets from Type 1 diabetes patients.

The CDR3 is made up of 12 amino acids. Germline V gene lookup returns CDR1 MGHDK and CDR2 SYGVNS. Deletions cut 2 bases from V and 3 bases from J, with 5 bases between. The chain has TRBV25-1 and TRBJ2-7; no clear D. This receptor was taken from a young man in good health. Sequences were obtained from naive CD4+ T cells from blood. CDR3 nucleotide sequence: TGTGCCAGCAGTGAACGCGGCTACGAGCAGTACTTC. It yields the protein CASSERGYEQYF.